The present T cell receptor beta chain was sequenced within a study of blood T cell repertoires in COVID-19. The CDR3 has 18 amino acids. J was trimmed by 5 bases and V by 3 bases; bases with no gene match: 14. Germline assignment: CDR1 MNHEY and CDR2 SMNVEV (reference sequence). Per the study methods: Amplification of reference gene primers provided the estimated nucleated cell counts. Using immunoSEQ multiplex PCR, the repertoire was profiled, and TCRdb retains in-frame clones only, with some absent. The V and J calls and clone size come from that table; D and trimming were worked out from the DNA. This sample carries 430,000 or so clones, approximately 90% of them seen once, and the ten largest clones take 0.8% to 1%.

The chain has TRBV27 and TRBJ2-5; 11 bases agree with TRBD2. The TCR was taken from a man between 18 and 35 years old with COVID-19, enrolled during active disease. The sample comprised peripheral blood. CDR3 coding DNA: TGTGCCAGCAGTTTTATAGGGACTAGCGGACCGGCTGGGGAGACCCAGTACTTC. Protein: CASSFIGTSGPAGETQYF.